What follows is one T cell receptor beta chain and its context. This entry comes from a study of blood T cell repertoires in COVID-19. TCRdb's copy holds only in-frame clones and misses some; the assay was immunoSEQ multiplex PCR. The table lists about 210,000 clones, roughly 82% of them singletons. In germline, CDR1 is PRHDT, CDR2 FYEKMQ (reference sequence). V gave up 3 bases and J gave up 4 bases; unmatched junction bases: 11. This CDR3 has 18 residues. Source material: peripheral blood. J is TRBJ2-3 and V is TRBV13; TRBD2 agrees at 12 bases. This clonotype originated in a woman aged 40 to 50 with acute or convalescent COVID-19. CDR3 loop: CASSFRPLAGGPSDTQYF. The CDR3 DNA reads as TGTGCCAGCAGCTTCCGACCTCTAGCGGGGGGGCCCTCAGATACGCAGTATTTT.